The clone carrying this TCR beta chain has more than one count but fewer than ten. The target antigen is unknown. The record originates from a study of T-cell memory formation after mild COVID-19. In the study overall: Most TCR clusters belonged to a single donor. Study observations and caveats: Cross-reactive memory seemingly joined, as some responding clones were found in pre-infection memory. CD4+ clones that contracted lay mainly in CM and EM; CD8+ ones lay in EMRA. Clones shrinking from day 15 to 85 showed even CD4/CD8 mixes; later expanders tilted CD4+.

TCRdb recomputed calls from the 5' RACE reads with MiXCR, one row per CDR3 protein. The sample holds more than 150,000 distinct CDR3 sequences; 18% are singletons and the top ten take approximately 4%. J lost 2 bases, V lost 2 bases, and 5 bases had no gene match. This CDR3 region has 16 residues. Germline V gives CDR1 GTSNPN, CDR2 SVGIG (reference sequence). The V and J genes are TRBV30 and TRBJ2-6; 8 positions agree with TRBD2. This TCR was recovered from a young man who had mild COVID-19 (a few samples of this study predate the infection). Cell type and time point are not known. The sequenced material came from PBMCs or a T cell subset sorted from them (not recorded which). CDR3: CAWSKLRGAGANVLTF. The CDR3 region has the DNA TGTGCCTGGAGTAAGCTGCGGGGGGCTGGGGCCAACGTCCTGACTTTC.